The 21 T cell receptor beta chains below were found in one sample sequenced in a study of shared clonotypes between healthy human individuals (dated by TCRdb to the early 2020s). The method behind the library was the immunoSEQ multiplex PCR assay. Here the immuneACCESS table is served through TCRdb, limited to in-frame sequences with V and J called. Missing clones are a known gap in these copies; in checked studies unresolved V genes cover under half, and the rest lacks a known reason. The sample records over 1.4 million clones, 95% to 97% of which are singletons. In total, the top ten clones hold 1.2% of the sample. Sequencing was performed on naive CD4+ T cells sorted from blood. Taken with the paper, the label for cell subset or site translates to: CD45RA+ positively selected. The receptors come from a man aged 25 to 40 in good health.

The V and J genes are TRBV5-1 and TRBJ2-7; 8 nucleotides align to TRBD2. Germline CDR1 SGHRS, CDR2 YFSETQ. Unmatched junction bases numbered 9, after V lost 6 bases and J lost 4 bases. This CDR3 has 14 residues. The CDR3 DNA reads as TGCGCCAGCACCCAACCGGGACTAGAGTACGAGCAGTACTTC. Amino acid sequence: CASTQPGLEYEQYF. The full variable domain, its missing parts supplied by reference TRBV5-1 and TRBJ2-7, is KAGVTQTPRYLIKTRGQQVTLSCSPISGHRSVSWYQQTPGQGLQFLFEYFSETQRNKGNFPGRFSGRQFSNSRSEMNVSTLELGDSALYLCASTQPGLEYEQYFGPGTRLTVT.

The rearrangement links TRBV5-5 to TRBJ2-1; 9 bases line up with TRBD2. V lost 1 base and J lost 4; bases outside the gene matches: 3. The CDR3 is made up of 15 amino acids. Looked up from germline, CDR1 is SGHKS and CDR2 is YYEKEE (reference sequence). The DNA for the CDR3 is TGTGCCAGCAGCTTGAGACTAGCGGATTACAATGAGCAGTTCTTC. The encoded protein is CASSLRLADYNEQFF.

The chain uses TRBV11-2 and TRBJ2-7, with TRBD1 matching 9 bases. Trimming cost V 5 bases and J 9 bases; bases outside gene matches: 11. The CDR3 totals 14 residues. The germline V gene encodes CDR1 SGHAT and CDR2 FQNNGV. As DNA, the CDR3 is TGTGCCAGCAGCCGGCAGGGACAGGGCCCAGGGCAGTACTTC. This encodes CASSRQGQGPGQYF. Looking up the rest from reference TRBV11-2 and TRBJ2-7 gives the full variable domain: EAGVAQSPRYKIIEKRQSVAFWCNPISGHATLYWYQQILGQGPKLLIQFQNNGVVDDSQLPKDRFSAERLKGVDSTLKIQPAKLEDSAVYLCASSRQGQGPGQYFGPGTRLTVT.

The chain combines TRBV9 with TRBJ1-2, with D tentatively TRBD1 (5 bases). The CDR3 totals 13 residues. V lost 4 bases to trimming and J lost 4 bases, with 11 bases between them. Germline assignment: CDR1 SGDLS and CDR2 YYNGEE. The CDR3 sequence: CASSPRGSYGYTF. CDR3 DNA: TGTGCCAGCAGCCCTCGGGGCAGCTATGGCTACACCTTC.

Here the CDR3 reads CASSPGAYSYNEQFF. The CDR3 nucleotides are TGTGCCAGCAGCCCGGGGGCCTACTCCTACAATGAGCAGTTCTTC. The chain is built from TRBV6-4 and TRBJ2-1; possibly TRBD1 or TRBD2 for D (6 bases each). The CDR3 spans 15 residues. CDR1 is MRHNA, CDR2 SNTAGT, per germline. Deletions cut 6 bases from V and 0 bases from J, with 12 bases between.

The gene calls are TRBV7-2 and TRBJ2-1; 9 bases fit TRBD2. Germline V lookup: CDR1 SGHTA, CDR2 FQGNSA. The ends lost 4 bases at V and 4 bases at J; junction bases unmatched: 5. The CDR3 is 15 residues long. CDR3 bases: TGTGCCAGCAGCTCACAGGCGGGAGGGTACAATGAGCAGTTCTTC. Encoded protein: CASSSQAGGYNEQFF.

The chain is built from TRBV11-2 and TRBJ2-7; D remains unclear. CDR1 SGHAT and CDR2 FQNNGV come from the germline V gene. V was trimmed by 3 bases and J by 0 bases, leaving 6 bases between them. The CDR3 runs to 13 residues. CDR3 DNA: TGTGCCAGCAGCTTTGGCCACTCCTACGAGCAGTACTTC. This codes for CASSFGHSYEQYF.

The chain has TRBV13 and TRBJ1-5; D is unresolved. V was clipped by 2 bases and J by 7 bases, with 6 bases between them. The CDR3 contains 12 residues. The germline V gene has CDR1 PRHDT and CDR2 FYEKMQ (reference sequence). CDR3 in amino acids: CASSLIGQPQHF. In nucleotides, the CDR3 is TGTGCCAGCAGCTTAATTGGACAGCCCCAGCATTTT.

The J gene is TRBJ1-4, the V gene TRBV15; D unclear. This CDR3 has 15 residues. CDR1 is LNHNV and CDR2 is YYDKDF in the germline V gene (reference sequence). V lost 0 bases and J 5 bases, leaving 10 bases between the germline ends. CDR3 residues: CATSREYSSNEKLFF. CDR3 nucleotide sequence: TGTGCCACCAGCAGAGAGTACAGCTCGAATGAAAAACTGTTTTTT.

About this clone: A junction end diverges from the germline sequence, so it may reflect a read error. The chain has TRBV9 and TRBJ2-2; TRBD2 agrees at 10 bases. Germline V lookup: CDR1 SGDLS, CDR2 YYNGEE. This CDR3 spans 17 amino acids. CDR3 coding DNA: TGTGCCAGCAGCGTCTACCTAGCGGGGGCCGAACACCGGGGAGCTGTTTTT. As protein: CASSVYLAGAEHRGAVF.

J is TRBJ2-3 and V is TRBV7-9; D might be TRBD2 (5 bases). This CDR3 contains 15 residues. V was pared by 3 bases and J by 5 bases, with 15 bases between. From germline, CDR1 is SEHNR and CDR2 FQNEAQ (reference sequence). The CDR3 protein is CASSLWESTVDTQYF. In nucleotides, the CDR3 is TGTGCCAGCAGCTTGTGGGAGAGCACCGTAGATACGCAGTATTTT.

The gene calls are TRBV19 and TRBJ2-5; D perhaps matches TRBD1 (6 bases). CDR1 and CDR2 from the germline V gene are LNHDA and SQIVND (reference sequence). Trimming took off 2 bases at V and 2 bases at J, with 12 bases between the two ends. The length of the CDR3 is 15 residues. The CDR3 loop reads CASSIKYRVQETQYF. The CDR3 nucleotides are TGTGCCAGTAGTATAAAATACAGGGTTCAAGAGACCCAGTACTTC.

The chain is built from TRBV7-2 and TRBJ2-7; D remains unclear. The CDR3 consists of 14 residues. Germline-derived CDR1 and CDR2 are SGHTA and FQGNSA. Trimming removed 1 base at V and 3 bases at J, with 10 bases between. The CDR3 DNA reads TGTGCCAGCAGCTTAGGGTCAAGGTTCTACGAGCAGTACTTC. Translation gives CASSLGSRFYEQYF.

The rearrangement links TRBV10-1 to TRBJ1-1; D is ambiguous. The germline CDR1 and CDR2 sequences are WNHNN and SYGVQD (reference sequence). The ends were cut back, 3 bases at V and 10 bases at J, with 27 bases in the middle. The CDR3 is 17 amino acids. The CDR3 DNA reads TGCGCCAGCAGTGAAGCGTTGGGCTTAGGAACCCCCGCCGGAGCTTTCTTT. This translates into CASSEALGLGTPAGAFF.

The chain employs TRBV2 and TRBJ2-7; D is uncertain. V was pared by 3 bases and J by 1 base, with 10 bases between. This CDR3 spans 14 amino acids. Germline CDR1 reads SNHLY; CDR2 reads FYNNEI. CDR3 DNA: TGTGCCAGCAGTGACACCTCTATGTCCTACGAGCAGTACTTC. This encodes CASSDTSMSYEQYF. Variable domain in full (rest from reference TRBV2 and TRBJ2-7): EPEVTQTPSHQVTQMGQEVILRCVPISNHLYFYWYRQILGQKVEFLVSFYNNEISEKSEIFDDQFSVERPDGSNFTLKIRSTKLEDSAMYFCASSDTSMSYEQYFGPGTRLTVT.

The chain couples TRBV6-6 to TRBJ2-5; 12 bases are a match to TRBD2. Germline lookup yields CDR1 MNHNY and CDR2 SVGAGI (reference sequence). The CDR3 is 15 amino acids. Trimming took 8 bases from V and 1 from J; bases not matched to a gene: 5. CDR3 region: CASGRTSGTQETQYF. Written as DNA, the CDR3 is TGTGCCAGCGGGAGGACTAGCGGGACCCAAGAGACCCAGTACTTC.

The chain combines TRBV19 with TRBJ1-2; D possibly corresponds to TRBD1 (6 bases). Trimming removed 6 bases at V and 3 bases at J, with 17 bases between. The CDR3 length is 15 residues. Germline values: CDR1 LNHDA, CDR2 SQIVND (reference sequence). CDR3: CASSIISRGDYGYTF. CDR3 nucleotides: TGTGCCAGTAGCATAATAAGCAGGGGAGACTATGGCTACACCTTC.

Concerning this clone: Other nucleotide sequences in the sample specify the same CDR3. This rearrangement joins TRBV30 to TRBJ1-4; no clear D. CDR3 length: 12 amino acids. Trimming shortened V by 1 base and J by 7 bases, and 7 bases separated the two germline ends. CDR1 and CDR2 from the germline V gene are GTSNPN and SVGIG (reference sequence). The CDR3 coding sequence is TGTGCCTGGAGTGGACGGGGTGAAAAACTGTTTTTT. Translating gives CAWSGRGEKLFF.

This clone was recorded only once. The chain carries TRBV5-1 and TRBJ2-7; maybe TRBD1 (5 bases). This CDR3 region has 15 residues. Germline-derived CDR1 and CDR2 are SGHRS and YFSETQ. V was trimmed by 0 bases and J by 1 base, leaving 11 bases between them. In DNA, the CDR3 is TGCGCCAGCAGCTTGGAGTCAGGGTATTCCTACGAGCAGTACTTC. Encoded protein: CASSLESGYSYEQYF.

Notes on this clone: This same CDR3 is encoded by further DNA sequences in the sample. The V gene is TRBV7-9, the J gene TRBJ2-5; D ambiguous. Trimming stripped 1 base from V and 5 bases from J, with 8 bases between. The CDR3 extends over 13 amino acids. The V gene's germline CDR1 is SEHNR and CDR2 FQNEAQ (reference sequence). CDR3 in amino acids: CASSLVGSETQYF. The CDR3 bases are TGTGCCAGCAGCTTAGTAGGCTCGGAGACCCAGTACTTC.

The chain couples TRBV18 to TRBJ2-3; no definite D call. The length of the CDR3 is 16 residues. CDR1 and CDR2 (germline): KGHSH, LQKENI. Trimming shortened V by 1 base and J by 2 bases, and 13 bases separated the two germline ends. CDR3 region: CASSPLLADVTDTQYF. The CDR3 DNA follows: TGTGCCAGCTCACCACTATTGGCGGATGTCACAGATACGCAGTATTTT.